Presented here are 7 T cell receptor beta chains from one specimen sequenced in a study of shared clonotypes between healthy human individuals. Sequenced by immunoSEQ multiplex PCR; TCRdb stores in-frame clones only, minus some. The table includes approximately 2.5 million clones, roughly 93% detected once. The sample comprised naive CD4+ T cells from PBMCs. Described subset: CD45RA+ positively selected. The receptors shown here come from a man between 18 and 29 years old in good health. Some clones in this sample may be carry-over from other donors' samples.

V usage is TRBV2 and J usage is TRBJ2-7, with D maybe TRBD2 (5 bases). Per the germline V gene, CDR1 is SNHLY and CDR2 is FYNNEI. The CDR3 spans 16 residues. The V end was cut by 2 bases, the J end by 1 base, with 15 bases between. Here the CDR3 reads CASSELTRVGSYEQYF. Here the CDR3 DNA reads TGTGCCAGCAGTGAATTAACTAGGGTTGGGTCCTACGAGCAGTACTTC.

The count of this clone is one. This chain joins TRBV27 and TRBJ1-1; 7 positions match TRBD1. The CDR3 covers 14 residues. J lost 4 bases, V lost 8 bases, and 10 bases had no gene match. The germline CDR1 and CDR2 sequences are MNHEY and SMNVEV (reference sequence). The DNA for the CDR3 is TGTGCCAGCTGGGATTGGACAGGCGGCACTGAAGCTTTCTTT. This codes for CASWDWTGGTEAFF.

The chain couples TRBV6-5 to TRBJ1-2; D perhaps matches TRBD1 (6 bases). There are 12 residues in the CDR3. Deletions cut 6 bases from V and 7 bases from J, with 12 bases between. Germline lookup yields CDR1 MNHEY and CDR2 SVGAGI. CDR3 sequence: CASSRQGSGYTF. The CDR3 DNA sequence: TGTGCCAGCAGCCGCCAGGGGTCTGGCTACACCTTC.

The V call is TRBV5-1, the J call TRBJ2-7; 8 bases match TRBD2. The J segment lost 0 bases and the V segment lost 2 bases, leaving 13 bases of the junction unmatched. The CDR3 totals 18 residues. Germline CDR1 is SGHRS and CDR2 is YFSETQ. CDR3 in amino acids: CASSFGGSGTEGSYEQYF. The DNA of the CDR3 is TGCGCCAGCAGCTTTGGGGGTAGCGGGACCGAGGGCTCCTACGAGCAGTACTTC.

The V and J genes are TRBV7-9 and TRBJ2-1, with 8 bases lining up with TRBD2. The CDR3 covers 18 residues. V was pared by 1 base and J by 2 bases, with 10 bases of the junction left unmatched. Germline CDR1 and CDR2: SEHNR and FQNEAQ (reference sequence). The CDR3 spells CASSLVLTGGPTYNEQFF. The CDR3, as DNA: TGTGCCAGCAGCTTAGTCCTTACGGGAGGGCCCACCTACAATGAGCAGTTCTTC.

This clone is a singleton in its sample. The chain joins TRBV4-3 to TRBJ1-2, with D unresolved. The germline CDR1 and CDR2 sequences are LGHNA and YSLEER. The CDR3 extends over 13 amino acids. Trimming removed 1 base from V and 5 bases from J, with 8 bases in between. CDR3 coding DNA: TGCGCCAGCAGCCAAGGTACCTTTTATGGCTACACCTTC. Protein product: CASSQGTFYGYTF.

The rearrangement uses TRBV5-4 and TRBJ2-7; possibly TRBD1 for D (6 bases). Trimming stripped 0 bases from V and 3 bases from J, with 13 bases between. This CDR3 region has 15 residues. From germline, CDR1 is SGHNT and CDR2 YYREEE (reference sequence). This CDR3 reads CASSLAGAPNYEQYF. In DNA, the CDR3 is TGTGCCAGCAGCTTGGCAGGGGCGCCCAACTACGAGCAGTACTTC.